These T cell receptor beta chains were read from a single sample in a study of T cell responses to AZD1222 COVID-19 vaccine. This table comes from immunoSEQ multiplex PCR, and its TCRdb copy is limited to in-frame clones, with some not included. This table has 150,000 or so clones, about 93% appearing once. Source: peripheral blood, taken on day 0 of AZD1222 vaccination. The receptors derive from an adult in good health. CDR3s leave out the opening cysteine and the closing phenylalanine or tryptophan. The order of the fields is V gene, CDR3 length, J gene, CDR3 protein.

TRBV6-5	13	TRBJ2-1	ASRWTSFSYNEQF
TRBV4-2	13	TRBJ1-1	ASSQPTGANTEAF
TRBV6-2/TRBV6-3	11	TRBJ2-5	ASSYVGEETQY
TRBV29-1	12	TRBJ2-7	SVEGGTASYEQY
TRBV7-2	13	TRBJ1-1	ASSSKGGGNTEAF
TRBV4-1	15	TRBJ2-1	ASSQGDSVESYNEQF
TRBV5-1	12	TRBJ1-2	ASSLGDRDYGYT
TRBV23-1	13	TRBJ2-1	ASSQKQGYYNEQF
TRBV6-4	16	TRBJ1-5	ASSEVGGFGQLNQPQH
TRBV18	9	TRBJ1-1	ASSPGGGAF
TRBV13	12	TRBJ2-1	ASSSSDLYNEQF
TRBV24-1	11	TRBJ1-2	ATTQTANYGYT
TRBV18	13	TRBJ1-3	ASSPDGQGGNTIY
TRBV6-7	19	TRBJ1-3	ASSYSTPSRQTSYSGNTIY
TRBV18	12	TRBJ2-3	ASSPAAYTDTQY
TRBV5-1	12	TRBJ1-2	ASSLEGSTNGYT
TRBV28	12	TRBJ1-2	ASSLLTGVYGYT
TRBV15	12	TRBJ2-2	ATSTGGAFGELF
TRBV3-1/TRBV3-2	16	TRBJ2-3	ASSPLIAGEGSADTQY
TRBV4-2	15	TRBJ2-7	ASSQGRLAFFSYEQY
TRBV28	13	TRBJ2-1	ASSLFTSSYNEQF
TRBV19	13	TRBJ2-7	ASSGGTGGAYEQY
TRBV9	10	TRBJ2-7	ASSPQTGEQY
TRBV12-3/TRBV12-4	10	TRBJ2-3	ASRGSTDTQY